The table lists the clone carrying this T cell receptor beta chain with a few counts. CDR3 length equals 15 residues. V was clipped by 2 bases and J by 8 bases, with 16 bases between them. Looked up from germline, CDR1 is SGHTA and CDR2 is FQGNSA. A single record per CDR3 protein comes from TCRdb applying MiXCR to the 5' RACE reads. The sample lists 70,000 or so distinct CDR3 sequences, more than 9% occurring once. These data belong to a study of early T cells in non-severe SARS-CoV-2 infection. The V call is TRBV7-2, the J call TRBJ2-1; TRBD1 or TRBD2 may be the D gene (7 bases each). This clonotype originated in an adult who was a healthcare worker with PCR-confirmed SARS-CoV-2 infection or an uninfected control (not recorded which). Sequencing was done on a sample of whole blood. CDR3 loop: CASSLPLTGRDEQFF. CDR3 DNA sequence: TGTGCCAGCAGCTTACCCCTGACAGGGAGGGATGAGCAGTTCTTC.